This is a list of T cell receptor beta chains from one sample in a study of T-cell reconstitution after alpha-beta-depleted transplantation in children. TCRdb ran MiXCR on the PCR reads and lists one entry per CDR3 protein. The profile shows about 400,000 distinct CDR3 sequences, roughly 14% of them singletons. The sample here was PBMCs, taken from the stem cell graft. All receptors derive from a human donor who donated a stem cell graft to a child with Fanconi anemia. Each CDR3 is given with its conserved first and last residue.

cdr3_aa: CASSGQLNTGELFF; v_call: TRBV9; cdr3_length: 14
cdr3_aa: CASSAPGQGSEAFF; v_call: TRBV12-3/TRBV12-4; cdr3_length: 14
cdr3_aa: CAISETMNRGGEQFF; v_call: TRBV10-3; cdr3_length: 15
cdr3_aa: CASSFLASGDRRTSTDTQYF; v_call: TRBV12-3/TRBV12-4; cdr3_length: 20
cdr3_aa: CSARDRTDWSGEQYF; v_call: TRBV20-1; cdr3_length: 15
cdr3_aa: CASSFRINQPQHF; v_call: TRBV12-3/TRBV12-4; cdr3_length: 13
cdr3_aa: CASSSRGTAGEQYF; v_call: TRBV6-2/TRBV6-3; cdr3_length: 14
cdr3_aa: CASSYFSGTSVTGELFF; v_call: TRBV6-5; cdr3_length: 17
cdr3_aa: CASRPQFDVSGWANTEAFF; v_call: TRBV12-3/TRBV12-4; cdr3_length: 19
cdr3_aa: CSVGTIAKNIQYF; v_call: TRBV29-1; cdr3_length: 13